The entry below gives a single TCR beta chain sequence along with its context. The sample belongs to a study of blood T cell repertoires in COVID-19. Across the whole study: Samples representing acute and convalescent COVID-19 were sourced from the United States, Italy and Spain.

This CDR3 region has 14 residues. Trimming at V came to 3 bases and at J to 8 bases, leaving 8 bases not matched to a gene. Germline CDR1 and CDR2: LNHNV and YYDKDF (reference sequence). Sequencing was performed with immunoSEQ multiplex PCR; in TCRdb, only in-frame clones are kept and a portion is missing. The data contain approximately 470,000 clones, approximately 90% of them singletons. The TCR sequence derives from a woman aged 18 to 35 who had recovered from COVID-19. The rearrangement links TRBV15 to TRBJ1-1; 8 bases are shared with TRBD1. Sequenced: PBMCs or T cells enriched from blood (not recorded which). DNA of the CDR3: TGTGCCACCAGCAGGTTCGTGACAGGGGACGAAGCTTTCTTT. Translated: CATSRFVTGDEAFF.